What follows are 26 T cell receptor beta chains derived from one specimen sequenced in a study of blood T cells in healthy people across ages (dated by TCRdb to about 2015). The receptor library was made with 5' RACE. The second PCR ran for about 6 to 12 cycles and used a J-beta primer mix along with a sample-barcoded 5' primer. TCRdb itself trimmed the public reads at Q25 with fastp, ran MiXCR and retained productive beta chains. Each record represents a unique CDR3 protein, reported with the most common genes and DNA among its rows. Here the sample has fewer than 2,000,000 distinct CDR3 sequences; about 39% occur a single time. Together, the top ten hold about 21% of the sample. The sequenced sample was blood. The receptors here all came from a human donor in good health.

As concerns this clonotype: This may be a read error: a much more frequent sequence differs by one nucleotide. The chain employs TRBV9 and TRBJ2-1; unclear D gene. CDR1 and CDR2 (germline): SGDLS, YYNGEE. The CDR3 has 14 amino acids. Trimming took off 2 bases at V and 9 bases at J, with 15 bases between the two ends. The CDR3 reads CASSVEDDPGEQFF. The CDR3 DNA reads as TGTGCCAGCAGCGTTGAGGACGACCCGGGTGAGCAGTTCTTC.

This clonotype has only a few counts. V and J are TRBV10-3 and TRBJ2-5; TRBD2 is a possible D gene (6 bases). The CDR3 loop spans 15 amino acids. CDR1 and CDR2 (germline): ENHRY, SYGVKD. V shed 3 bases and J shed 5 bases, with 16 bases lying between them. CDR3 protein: CAISEMPGAIETQYF. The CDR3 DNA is TGTGCCATCAGTGAAATGCCGGGAGCCATTGAGACCCAGTACTTC.

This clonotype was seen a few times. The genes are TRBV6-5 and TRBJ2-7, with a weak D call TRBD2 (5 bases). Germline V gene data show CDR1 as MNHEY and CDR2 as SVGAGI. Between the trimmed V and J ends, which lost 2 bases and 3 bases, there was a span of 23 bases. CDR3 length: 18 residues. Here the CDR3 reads CASSYAPTGVIAGYEQYF. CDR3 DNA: TGTGCCAGCAGTTACGCTCCCACCGGGGTTATTGCAGGCTACGAGCAGTACTTC.

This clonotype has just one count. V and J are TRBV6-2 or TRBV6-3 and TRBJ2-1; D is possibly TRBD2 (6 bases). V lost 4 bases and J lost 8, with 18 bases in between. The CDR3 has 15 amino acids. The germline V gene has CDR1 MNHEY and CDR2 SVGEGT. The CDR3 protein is CASSWRGACWDEQFF. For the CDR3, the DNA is TGTGCCAGCAGTTGGAGGGGCGCGTGTTGGGATGAGCAGTTCTTC.

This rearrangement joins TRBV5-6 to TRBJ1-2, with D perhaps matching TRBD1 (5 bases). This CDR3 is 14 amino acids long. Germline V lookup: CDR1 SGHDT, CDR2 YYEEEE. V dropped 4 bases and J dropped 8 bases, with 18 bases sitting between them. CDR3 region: CASSPGTVSGGYTF. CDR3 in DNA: TGTGCCAGCAGCCCAGGGACCGTCTCGGGGGGCTACACCTTC.

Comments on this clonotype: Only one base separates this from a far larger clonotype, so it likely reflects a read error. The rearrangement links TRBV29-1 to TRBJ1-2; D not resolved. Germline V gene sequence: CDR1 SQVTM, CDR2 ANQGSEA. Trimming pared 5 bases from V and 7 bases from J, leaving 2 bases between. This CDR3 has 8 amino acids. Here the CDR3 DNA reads TGCAGCGTTAGTGGCTACACCTTC. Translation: CSVSGYTF.

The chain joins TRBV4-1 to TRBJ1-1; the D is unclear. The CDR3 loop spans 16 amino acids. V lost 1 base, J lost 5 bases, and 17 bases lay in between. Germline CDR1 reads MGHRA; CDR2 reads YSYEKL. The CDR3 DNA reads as TGCGCCAGCAGCCAAGTTTCCGGGTTTGGTGGGACTGAAGCTTTCTTT. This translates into CASSQVSGFGGTEAFF.

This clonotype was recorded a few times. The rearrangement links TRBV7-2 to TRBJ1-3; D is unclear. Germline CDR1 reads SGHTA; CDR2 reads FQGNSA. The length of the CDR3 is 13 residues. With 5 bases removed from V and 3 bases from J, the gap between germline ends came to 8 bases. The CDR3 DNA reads TGTGCCAGCAGCGAGGACGGTGGAAACACCATATATTTT. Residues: CASSEDGGNTIYF.

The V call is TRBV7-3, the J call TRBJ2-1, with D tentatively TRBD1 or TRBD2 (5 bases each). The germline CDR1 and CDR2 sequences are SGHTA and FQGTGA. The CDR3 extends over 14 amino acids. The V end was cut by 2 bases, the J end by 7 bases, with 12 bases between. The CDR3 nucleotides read TGTGCCAGCAGCTTAGGAGGCAGGGAGAATGAGCAGTTCTTC. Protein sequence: CASSLGGRENEQFF.

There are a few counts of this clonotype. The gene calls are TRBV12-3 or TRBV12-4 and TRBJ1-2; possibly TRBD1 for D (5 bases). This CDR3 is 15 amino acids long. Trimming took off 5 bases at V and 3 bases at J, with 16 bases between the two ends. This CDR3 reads CASSPAGTGDYGYTF. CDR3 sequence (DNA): TGTGCCAGCAGTCCTGCCGGGACTGGGGACTATGGCTACACCTTC.

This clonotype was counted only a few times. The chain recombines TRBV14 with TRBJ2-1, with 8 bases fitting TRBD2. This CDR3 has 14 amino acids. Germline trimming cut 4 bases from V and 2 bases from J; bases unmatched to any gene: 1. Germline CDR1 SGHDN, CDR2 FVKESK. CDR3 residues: CASSPSGPYNEQFF. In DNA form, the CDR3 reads TGTGCCAGCAGCCCTAGCGGGCCCTACAATGAGCAGTTCTTC.

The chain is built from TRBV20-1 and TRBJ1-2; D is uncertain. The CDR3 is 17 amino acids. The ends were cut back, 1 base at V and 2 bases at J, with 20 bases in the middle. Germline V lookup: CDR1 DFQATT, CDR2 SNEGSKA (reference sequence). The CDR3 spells CSARGIINSGSNYGYTF. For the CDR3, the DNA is TGCAGTGCTAGAGGGATAATTAATTCCGGGTCCAACTATGGCTACACCTTC.

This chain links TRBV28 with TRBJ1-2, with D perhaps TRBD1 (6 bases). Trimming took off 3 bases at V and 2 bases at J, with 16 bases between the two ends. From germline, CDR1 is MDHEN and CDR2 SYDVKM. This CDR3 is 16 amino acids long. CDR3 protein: CASSFPWEGVNYGYTF. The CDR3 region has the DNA TGTGCCAGCAGTTTTCCTTGGGAGGGGGTAAACTATGGCTACACCTTC.

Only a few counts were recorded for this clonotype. CDR3 residues: CASSYTPFNEQFF. Here the CDR3 DNA reads TGTGCCAGCAGCTACACCCCCTTCAATGAGCAGTTCTTC. The chain joins TRBV3-1 to TRBJ2-1, with D uncertain. The CDR3 has 13 residues. Germline-derived CDR1 and CDR2 are LGHDT and YNNKEL (reference sequence). V lost 5 bases and J 6 bases, leaving 11 bases between the germline ends.

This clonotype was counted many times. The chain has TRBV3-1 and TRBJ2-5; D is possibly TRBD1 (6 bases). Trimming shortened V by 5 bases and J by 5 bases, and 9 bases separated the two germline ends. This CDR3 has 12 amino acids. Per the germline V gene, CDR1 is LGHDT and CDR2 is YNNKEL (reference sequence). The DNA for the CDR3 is TGTGCCAGCAGCAGGGGGTTGGAGACCCAGTACTTC. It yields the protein CASSRGLETQYF.

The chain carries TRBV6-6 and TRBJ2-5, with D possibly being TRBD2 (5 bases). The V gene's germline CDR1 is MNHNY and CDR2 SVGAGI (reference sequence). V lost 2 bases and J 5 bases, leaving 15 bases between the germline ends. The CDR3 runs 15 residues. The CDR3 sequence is CASSYVRGKAETQYF. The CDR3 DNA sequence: TGTGCCAGCAGTTACGTTCGGGGAAAGGCGGAGACCCAGTACTTC.

The DNA for the CDR3 is TGTGCCAGCAGCGTAGAGATGCGGGGATCCGAAGAGACCCAGTACTTC. Encoded protein: CASSVEMRGSEETQYF. The J gene is TRBJ2-5, the V gene TRBV9, with D maybe TRBD2 (6 bases). The CDR3 is made up of 16 amino acids. From germline, CDR1 is SGDLS and CDR2 YYNGEE. V lost 0 bases and J 3 bases, leaving 15 bases between the germline ends.

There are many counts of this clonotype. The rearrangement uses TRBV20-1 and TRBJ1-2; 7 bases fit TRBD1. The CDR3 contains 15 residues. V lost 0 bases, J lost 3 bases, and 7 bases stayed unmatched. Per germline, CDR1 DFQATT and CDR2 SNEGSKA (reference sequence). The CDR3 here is CSAREGTAAYYGYTF. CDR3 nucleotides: TGCAGTGCTAGAGAGGGGACAGCAGCTTACTATGGCTACACCTTC.

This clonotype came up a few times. The CDR3 DNA is TGCGCCAGCAGCCAAGAGAGGACAGTTATTAATTACGAGCAGTACTTC. It translates to CASSQERTVINYEQYF. The rearrangement uses TRBV4-3 and TRBJ2-7, with TRBD1 as a possible D gene (6 bases). The CDR3 is 16 amino acids. The ends were cut back, 0 bases at V and 4 bases at J, with 16 bases in the middle. The germline V gene encodes CDR1 LGHNA and CDR2 YSLEER.

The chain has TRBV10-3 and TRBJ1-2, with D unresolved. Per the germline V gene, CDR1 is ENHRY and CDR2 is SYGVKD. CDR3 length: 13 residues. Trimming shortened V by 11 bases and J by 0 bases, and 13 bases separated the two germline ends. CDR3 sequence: CAPPIPTNYGYTF. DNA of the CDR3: TGTGCCCCGCCCATCCCCACTAACTATGGCTACACCTTC.

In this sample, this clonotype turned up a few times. The CDR3 loop reads CASAIFHSNYGYTF. DNA for the CDR3: TGCGCCAGCGCAATTTTTCATTCTAACTATGGCTACACCTTC. The chain recombines TRBV5-1 with TRBJ1-2, with D hard to call. Germline loops: CDR1 SGHRS, CDR2 YFSETQ. V shed 7 bases and J shed 0 bases, with 13 bases lying between them. The CDR3 is made up of 14 amino acids. The full variable domain, completed using reference TRBV5-1 and TRBJ1-2, is KAGVTQTPRYLIKTRGQQVTLSCSPISGHRSVSWYQQTPGQGLQFLFEYFSETQRNKGNFPGRFSGRQFSNSRSEMNVSTLELGDSALYLCASAIFHSNYGYTFGSGTRLTVV.

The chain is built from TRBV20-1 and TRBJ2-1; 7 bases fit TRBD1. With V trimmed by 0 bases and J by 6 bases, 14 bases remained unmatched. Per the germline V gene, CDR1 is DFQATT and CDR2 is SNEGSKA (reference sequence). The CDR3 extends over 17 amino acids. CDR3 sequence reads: CSARDGTAIEEFNEQFF. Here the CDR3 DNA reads TGCAGTGCTAGAGATGGGACAGCCATAGAGGAATTCAATGAGCAGTTCTTC.

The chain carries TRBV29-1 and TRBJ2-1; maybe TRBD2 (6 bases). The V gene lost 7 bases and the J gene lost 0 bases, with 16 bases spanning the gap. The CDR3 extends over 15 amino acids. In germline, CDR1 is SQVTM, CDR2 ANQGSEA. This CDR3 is CSADPGRGSYNEQFF. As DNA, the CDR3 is TGCAGCGCCGATCCTGGGCGGGGCTCCTACAATGAGCAGTTCTTC.

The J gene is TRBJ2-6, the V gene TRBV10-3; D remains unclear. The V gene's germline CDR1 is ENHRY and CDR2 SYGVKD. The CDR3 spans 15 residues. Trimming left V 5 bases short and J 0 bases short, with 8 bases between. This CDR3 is CAISRRISGANVLTF. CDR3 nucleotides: TGTGCCATCAGTAGACGGATCTCTGGGGCCAACGTCCTGACTTTC.

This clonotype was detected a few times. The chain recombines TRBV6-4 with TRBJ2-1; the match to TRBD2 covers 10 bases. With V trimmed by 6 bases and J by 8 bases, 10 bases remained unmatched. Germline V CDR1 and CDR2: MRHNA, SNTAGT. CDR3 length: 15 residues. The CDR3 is CASSASGGKNDEQFF. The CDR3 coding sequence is TGTGCCAGCAGCGCTAGCGGGGGAAAGAACGATGAGCAGTTCTTC.

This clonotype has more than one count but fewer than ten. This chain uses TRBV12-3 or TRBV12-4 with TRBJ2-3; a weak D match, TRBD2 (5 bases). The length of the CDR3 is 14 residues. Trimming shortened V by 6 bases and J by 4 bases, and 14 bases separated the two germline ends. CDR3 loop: CASSPSQLADTQYF. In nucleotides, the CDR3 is TGTGCCAGCAGCCCGTCCCAACTAGCAGATACGCAGTATTTT.